A selection of T cell receptor beta chains follows, all from one sample in a study of blood T cells in healthy people across ages. TCRdb fed the 5' RACE reads into MiXCR, producing one record per CDR3 protein. The table includes 800,000 to 950,000 distinct CDR3 sequences, 40% to 60% detected once. Specimen: blood. Receptor source: a man aged 25 to 40 in good health. Both conserved end residues are part of each CDR3. Fields, in order: clone size, D gene, J gene, V gene, CDR3 DNA, CDR3 protein. A D gene is named only where the DNA matches it firmly. Only part of the rows carry a size: once, few, many, or a class if the clone is expanded.

>NA|NA|TRBJ2-3|TRBV10-3
TGTGCCATCAGTGAGCCCAGACAGAGCACAGATACGCAGTATTTT
CAISEPRQSTDTQYF
>NA|TRBD2|TRBJ2-3|TRBV6-6
TGTGCCAGCAGTGCCGGGACTAGCGGGAATACGCAGTATTTT
CASSAGTSGNTQYF
>NA|NA|TRBJ2-3|TRBV20-1
TGCAGTGCTCTAGGGGTCGGGTCAGATACGCAGTATTTT
CSALGVGSDTQYF
>NA|TRBD1|TRBJ2-2|TRBV7-8
TGTGCCAGCAACCCAGGGGGCAGCACCGGGGAGCTGTTTTTT
CASNPGGSTGELFF
>many|NA|TRBJ2-7|TRBV27
TGTGCCAGCAGTTTAGGCCCAGGGGTGTACGAGCAGTACTTC
CASSLGPGVYEQYF
>NA|TRBD1|TRBJ2-1|TRBV24-1
TGTGCCACCAGTGGGGCTCGGGGGACAGGGGAGATCAATGAGCAGTTCTTC
CATSGARGTGEINEQFF
>NA|TRBD1|TRBJ1-2|TRBV28
TGTGCCAGCACTATCGCGACAGGGAACTATGGCTACACCTTC
CASTIATGNYGYTF
>NA|TRBD2|TRBJ2-7|TRBV3-1
TGTGCCAGCCCGATACTTCGACTAGCGGGGGGGTTGTACGAGCAGTACTTC
CASPILRLAGGLYEQYF
>NA|NA|TRBJ2-3|TRBV7-8
TGTGCCAGCAGCCATCCCTCAGAGGGGTCTAGCACAGATACGCAGTATTTT
CASSHPSEGSSTDTQYF
>NA|NA|TRBJ1-2|TRBV27
TGTGCCAGCAGTACGGTTACCAACTATGGCTACACCTTC
CASSTVTNYGYTF
>NA|NA|TRBJ2-7|TRBV3-1
TGTGCCAGCAGCCAAGCCCTCAACGAGCAGTACTTC
CASSQALNEQYF
>NA|NA|TRBJ2-7|TRBV4-2
TGTGCCAGCAGCCAAGACCAGGGGGGCTACGAGCAGTACTTC
CASSQDQGGYEQYF
>NA|TRBD2|TRBJ2-1|TRBV12-3/TRBV12-4
TGTGCCAGCTCCGGAGTTCTAGCGGGGGGACCGCAGTTCTTC
CASSGVLAGGPQFF
>few|NA|TRBJ1-2|TRBV28
TGTGCCAGCAGACCGGACTATGGCTACACCTTC
CASRPDYGYTF
>NA|TRBD2|TRBJ2-1|TRBV3-1
TGTGCCAGCAGCCAATACTCGGGACTAGCGGGAGGTGAGCAGTTCTTC
CASSQYSGLAGGEQFF
>NA|TRBD1|TRBJ2-7|TRBV18
TGTGCCAGCTCACCAGGACAGGGATGGTTTGAGCAGTACTTC
CASSPGQGWFEQYF
>NA|TRBD1|TRBJ1-2|TRBV4-1
TGCGCCAGCAGCCAAGATCCCGAGGGACAGGGGAATGGCTACACCTTC
CASSQDPEGQGNGYTF
>few|NA|TRBJ1-5|TRBV27
TGTGCCAGCAGTAGCGGGACGGGTGCCAATCAGCCCCAGCATTTT
CASSSGTGANQPQHF
>few|TRBD1|TRBJ2-5|TRBV5-1
TGCGCCAGCACCAACCAGGACAGGGGTGCGGAGACCCAGTACTTC
CASTNQDRGAETQYF
>NA|NA|TRBJ2-7|TRBV5-1
TGCGCCAGCAGCTCCAAAAGAATCACAGGGTCCTACGAGCAGTACTTC
CASSSKRITGSYEQYF
>NA|NA|TRBJ2-2|TRBV30
TGTGCCTGGAGACAGGGGAGGTTCGGGGAGCTGTTTTTT
CAWRQGRFGELFF
>few|TRBD1|TRBJ1-2|TRBV3-1
TGTGCCAGCAGCCGTCTCACAGGGACAGCTAACTATGGCTACACCTTC
CASSRLTGTANYGYTF